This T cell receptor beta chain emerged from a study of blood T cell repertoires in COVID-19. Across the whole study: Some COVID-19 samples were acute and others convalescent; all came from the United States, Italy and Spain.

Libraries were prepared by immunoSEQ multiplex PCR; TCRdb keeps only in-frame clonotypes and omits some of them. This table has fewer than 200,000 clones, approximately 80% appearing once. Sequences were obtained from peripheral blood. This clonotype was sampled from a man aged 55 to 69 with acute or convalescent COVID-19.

The CDR3 loop is CASIAGRNYGYTF. DNA of the CDR3: TGCGCCAGCATCGCGGGCAGAAACTATGGCTACACCTTC. The chain carries TRBV10-2 and TRBJ1-2; D unresolved. CDR3 size: 13 residues. V was cut by 7 bases and J by 2 bases, with 11 bases left in between. Germline V CDR1 and CDR2: WSHSY, SAAADI.